The 30 T cell receptor beta chains in this list originate from one sample, sequenced in a study of T cell repertoires in cytomegalovirus infection. No antigen has been assigned to these receptors. Via MiXCR, TCRdb re-called the reads, giving one row per CDR3 protein. The sample holds some 920,000 distinct CDR3 sequences, 30% to 40% seen once. The sample in question was cultured CD8+ T cells from PBMCs, obtained from culture after CMV antigen stimulation. The origin of the receptors is a human donor in good health (CMV status not recorded). Some clones in this sample may be carry-over from other donors' samples.

This clonotype turned up a few times. The genes are TRBV6-5 and TRBJ1-1, with D perhaps matching TRBD1 (5 bases). V was trimmed by 3 bases and J by 3 bases, leaving 17 bases between them. From germline, CDR1 is MNHEY and CDR2 SVGAGI. CDR3 length: 16 residues. CDR3 bases: TGTGCCAGCAGTTATATAACTCCGGGACCTTACACTGAAGCTTTCTTT. This codes for CASSYITPGPYTEAFF.

The V gene is TRBV10-3, the J gene TRBJ1-2; D not certain. V was cut by 9 bases and J by 1 base, with 21 bases left in between. The length of the CDR3 is 16 residues. Germline CDR1 is ENHRY and CDR2 is SYGVKD. CDR3 in DNA: TGTGCCATTCACGCAGTCTCCTCCCCCGTTAACTATGGCTACACCTTC. Its protein is CAIHAVSSPVNYGYTF.

The rearrangement uses TRBV7-6 and TRBJ1-2; D is possibly TRBD1 (6 bases). V dropped 3 bases and J dropped 8 bases, with 22 bases sitting between them. Per germline, CDR1 SGHVS and CDR2 FNYEAQ. This CDR3 is 16 amino acids long. The CDR3 DNA sequence: TGTGCCAGCAGCTTCCCGGCAGGGGAACTGGTAATCGGCTACACCTTC. This encodes CASSFPAGELVIGYTF. The full variable domain, completed using reference TRBV7-6 and TRBJ1-2, is GAGVSQSPRYKVTKRGQDVALRCDPISGHVSLYWYRQALGQGPEFLTYFNYEAQQDKSGLPNDRFSAERPEGSISTLTIQRTEQRDSAMYRCASSFPAGELVIGYTFGSGTRLTVV.

The rearrangement links TRBV27 to TRBJ1-1; tentative D call: TRBD1 (5 bases). CDR3 size: 12 residues. Germline-derived CDR1 and CDR2 are MNHEY and SMNVEV (reference sequence). V was cut by 6 bases and J by 4 bases, with 9 bases left in between. CDR3 sequence: CASRSGITEAFF. CDR3 coding DNA: TGTGCCAGCAGATCAGGGATCACTGAAGCTTTCTTT.

This clonotype has a handful of counts. V gene TRBV27 combines with J gene TRBJ1-1, with no clear D. Germline V gene sequence: CDR1 MNHEY, CDR2 SMNVEV (reference sequence). Trimming removed 8 bases at V and 1 base at J, with 11 bases between. The CDR3 contains 13 residues. The CDR3 bases are TGTGCCAGCTCCCCTTTTGGGAACACTGAAGCTTTCTTT. This sequence encodes CASSPFGNTEAFF.

This chain connects TRBV9 to TRBJ2-3, with D perhaps matching TRBD1 or TRBD2 (5 bases each). There are 16 residues in the CDR3. Germline V gives CDR1 SGDLS, CDR2 YYNGEE. Trimming took off 2 bases at V and 10 bases at J, with 23 bases between the two ends. The CDR3 loop is CASSVPGPAARWAQYF. The CDR3 DNA follows: TGTGCCAGCAGCGTTCCGGGGCCAGCGGCCCGTTGGGCGCAGTATTTT.

A note on this clonotype: A much larger clone is a single base away; this may be a read error. The chain couples TRBV7-2 to TRBJ1-1, with 7 bases aligning to TRBD1. CDR3 length: 13 amino acids. CDR1 SGHTA and CDR2 FQGNSA come from the germline V gene. The CDR3 nucleotides are TGTGCCAACAGCTCCCGGGCTCAGGGGGGAGCTTTCTTT. It translates to CANSSRAQGGAFF.

The chain uses TRBV7-4 and TRBJ2-2; the match to TRBD1 covers 7 bases. From germline, CDR1 is SGHVT and CDR2 SQSDAQ. The V segment lost 4 bases and the J segment 7 bases; nucleotides outside the gene matches: 21. The CDR3 loop spans 19 amino acids. CDR3: CASSSYTRDREAHHGELFF. The CDR3 DNA follows: TGTGCCAGCAGCTCCTATACTCGGGACAGAGAGGCCCACCACGGGGAGCTGTTTTTT.

This clonotype turned up a few times. This chain links TRBV7-9 with TRBJ2-6; 10 bases fit TRBD1. There are 21 residues in the CDR3. The germline CDR1 and CDR2 sequences are SEHNR and FQNEAQ (reference sequence). Trimming removed 4 bases from V and 0 bases from J; junction bases left unmatched: 15. The CDR3 coding sequence is TGTGCCAGCAGCTCCCCGGGACAGGGGCCCCTTTACCGCTCTGGGGCCAACGTCCTGACTTTC. Protein sequence: CASSSPGQGPLYRSGANVLTF.

The chain links TRBV20-1 to TRBJ2-2; D is undetermined. The germline V and J ends were trimmed by 0 bases and 0 bases, with 8 bases remaining between them. Germline CDR1 is DFQATT and CDR2 is SNEGSKA (reference sequence). The CDR3 contains 15 residues. The CDR3 region is CSAREDVANTGELFF. As DNA, the CDR3 is TGCAGTGCTAGAGAGGACGTTGCGAACACCGGGGAGCTGTTTTTT.

This clonotype showed up just a few times. The J gene is TRBJ2-4, the V gene TRBV20-1; perhaps TRBD2 as D (7 bases). Looked up from germline, CDR1 is DFQATT and CDR2 is SNEGSKA (reference sequence). V gave up 2 bases and J gave up 0 bases, with 11 bases separating them. This CDR3 is built from 15 residues. In nucleotides, the CDR3 is TGCAGTGCTAGATCGCGGGGGCTAGCCAAAAACATTCAGTACTTC. Its translation: CSARSRGLAKNIQYF.

V and J are TRBV19 and TRBJ2-1; D might be TRBD1 or TRBD2, each matching 5 bases. Trimming took 10 bases from V and 7 from J, leaving 23 bases between them. In germline, CDR1 is LNHDA, CDR2 SQIVND (reference sequence). There are 15 residues in the CDR3. CDR3 loop: CATRGVGTLANEQFF. The CDR3 coding sequence is TGTGCCACACGAGGGGTTGGAACCCTCGCTAATGAGCAGTTCTTC.

The gene calls are TRBV7-9 and TRBJ2-1, with no clear D. The CDR3 runs to 12 residues. Looked up from germline, CDR1 is SEHNR and CDR2 is FQNEAQ (reference sequence). Between the trimmed V and J ends, which lost 1 base and 8 bases, there was a span of 6 bases. The DNA of the CDR3 is TGTGCCAGCAGCTTAGAAAGCGATGAGCAGTTCTTC. This gives the protein CASSLESDEQFF.

This clonotype was picked up a small number of times. This chain uses TRBV14 with TRBJ2-1, with 8 bases that match TRBD1. V shed 8 bases and J 7 bases; nucleotides not matched to a gene: 16. Germline lookup yields CDR1 SGHDN and CDR2 FVKESK. This CDR3 region has 16 residues. The DNA for the CDR3 is TGTGCCAGCCTGGGGACAGGACAGGCGATTCGGAATGAGCAGTTCTTC. It translates to CASLGTGQAIRNEQFF.

Only one count was recorded for this clonotype. The V call is TRBV6-1, the J call TRBJ1-5; TRBD1 aligns across 7 bases. Losses at the gene ends were 7 bases for V and 6 bases for J; bases not matched to a gene: 12. Germline CDR1 is MNHNS and CDR2 is SASEGT. The CDR3 totals 15 residues. CDR3 protein: CASTDREKVGQPQHF. CDR3 nucleotides: TGTGCCAGCACCGACAGGGAGAAAGTCGGTCAGCCCCAGCATTTT.

The gene calls are TRBV20-1 and TRBJ2-7; D could derive from TRBD1 or TRBD2 (6 bases each). Germline assignment: CDR1 DFQATT and CDR2 SNEGSKA (reference sequence). The CDR3 extends over 12 amino acids. Between the trimmed V and J ends, which lost 3 bases and 5 bases, there was a span of 11 bases. The CDR3 spells CSASSGGHEQYV. DNA of the CDR3: TGCAGTGCTAGTTCCGGGGGCCACGAGCAGTACGTC.

The chain is built from TRBV6-2 or TRBV6-3 and TRBJ2-7, with TRBD2 matching 9 bases. The germline gives CDR1 MNHEY, CDR2 SVGEGT. This CDR3 region has 14 residues. The V and J ends lost 6 bases and 7 bases, in that order; junction bases with no gene match: 10. CDR3: CASRPLAGAGEQYV. The CDR3 coding sequence is TGTGCCAGCAGGCCCTTAGCGGGGGCGGGAGAGCAGTACGTC.

A word on this clonotype: It may be a read error: a sequence one base away is much more abundant. J is TRBJ2-1 and V is TRBV7-6; D is possibly TRBD1 (5 bases). This CDR3 contains 15 residues. In germline, CDR1 is SGHVS, CDR2 FNYEAQ. CDR3 region: CASSLDRWIGNKQFF. CDR3 nucleotide sequence: TGTGCCAGCAGCTTAGACAGGTGGATAGGCAATAAGCAGTTCTTC.

In this sample, this clonotype turned up a few times. The chain employs TRBV28 and TRBJ1-1, with a tentative D call TRBD1 (6 bases). V lost 8 bases, J lost 1 base, and 11 bases lay in between. The CDR3 runs 13 residues. CDR1 and CDR2 (germline): MDHEN, SYDVKM. The CDR3: CASRNRANTEAFF. CDR3 coding DNA: TGTGCCAGCCGCAACAGGGCGAACACTGAAGCTTTCTTT.

The sample holds many counts of this clonotype. This chain connects TRBV12-3 or TRBV12-4 to TRBJ1-4, with a tentative D call TRBD1 (6 bases). The germline V and J ends were trimmed by 5 bases and 8 bases, with 15 bases remaining between them. The length of the CDR3 is 14 residues. The CDR3 loop reads CASSPTGKPEKLFF. The CDR3 DNA reads TGTGCCAGCAGTCCGACAGGAAAACCGGAAAAACTGTTTTTT.

This clonotype was picked up a small number of times. The rearrangement links TRBV6-1 to TRBJ2-1, with TRBD1 identical over 7 bases. The germline gives CDR1 MNHNS, CDR2 SASEGT. The V segment lost 4 bases and the J segment 6 bases; nucleotides outside the gene matches: 9. There are 15 residues in the CDR3. The DNA of the CDR3 is TGTGCCAGCAGTGGCATAGAGGGGGCGCCCAATGAGCAGTTCTTC. Encoded protein: CASSGIEGAPNEQFF.

This clonotype was counted between two and nine times. This chain joins TRBV9 and TRBJ1-1; D might be TRBD1 (6 bases). From germline, CDR1 is SGDLS and CDR2 YYNGEE. Between the trimmed V and J ends, which lost 0 bases and 3 bases, there was a span of 12 bases. The CDR3 loop spans 15 amino acids. DNA of the CDR3: TGTGCCAGCAGCGTAGGAACAGGGCCGTACACTGAAGCTTTCTTT. Translated, it gives CASSVGTGPYTEAFF.

This clonotype has a handful of counts. The rearrangement joins TRBV9 to TRBJ1-2; D is uncertain. CDR1 is SGDLS and CDR2 is YYNGEE in the germline V gene. This CDR3 spans 11 amino acids. With 7 bases removed from V and 8 bases from J, the gap between germline ends came to 12 bases. The CDR3 DNA reads as TGTGCCAGCCAAGATCTCAGGGGCTACACCTTC. Encoded protein: CASQDLRGYTF.

In its sample, this clonotype was seen once. The rearrangement uses TRBV6-6 and TRBJ2-3, with 9 bases matching TRBD2. Germline loops: CDR1 MNHNY, CDR2 SVGAGI (reference sequence). CDR3 size: 16 residues. Trimming at V came to 2 bases and at J to 2 bases, leaving 5 bases not matched to a gene. The CDR3 nucleotides read TGTGCCAGCAGTTACAGCGTAGCGGGGGACACAGATACGCAGTATTTT. Amino acid sequence: CASSYSVAGDTDTQYF.

This clonotype was found many times. The chain is built from TRBV7-6 and TRBJ2-5; D is unclear. With 1 base removed from V and 4 bases from J, the gap between germline ends came to 7 bases. The CDR3 contains 13 residues. Germline V lookup: CDR1 SGHVS, CDR2 FNYEAQ. CDR3 bases: TGTGCCAGCAGCTTAGTGGTTCTAGAGACCCAGTACTTC. The encoded protein is CASSLVVLETQYF.

The chain has TRBV11-3 and TRBJ2-1; D may be TRBD1 (5 bases). The CDR3 is 17 amino acids. CDR1 SGHNT and CDR2 YENEEA come from the germline V gene. V was trimmed by 1 base and J by 0 bases, leaving 13 bases between them. CDR3 coding DNA: TGTGCCAGCAGCTTAGGTTTACAGGCGAGCTCCTACAATGAGCAGTTCTTC. It codes for CASSLGLQASSYNEQFF.

This clonotype was observed a handful of times. The rearrangement joins TRBV28 to TRBJ2-2; tentatively, D is TRBD1 or TRBD2 (6 bases each). The CDR3 is 15 amino acids. Germline V gene lookup returns CDR1 MDHEN and CDR2 SYDVKM. The V and J ends lost 2 bases and 6 bases respectively, with 13 bases between them. CDR3 bases: TGTGCCAGCAGTTTAGCAACAGGGAGGCCCGGGGAGCTGTTTTTT. Translated, it gives CASSLATGRPGELFF.

This clonotype occurred a few times. The rearrangement joins TRBV6-6 to TRBJ2-2; D remains unclear. The germline V gene encodes CDR1 MNHNY and CDR2 SVGAGI (reference sequence). The CDR3 runs 15 residues. The V end lost 1 base, the J end lost 4 bases, and 10 bases lay between the germline ends. CDR3 amino acids: CASSYYRQPTGELFF. The CDR3 nucleotides read TGTGCCAGCAGTTACTATCGGCAGCCCACCGGGGAGCTGTTTTTT.

This clonotype has only a few counts. The chain has TRBV28 and TRBJ2-1; 8 bases match TRBD1. This CDR3 is 15 amino acids long. V shed 7 bases, J shed 7 bases, and the junction held 12 bases outside the gene matches. Looked up from germline, CDR1 is MDHEN and CDR2 is SYDVKM. CDR3 DNA sequence: TGTGCCAGCACCCCTGCCCAGGGGGCATGGAATGAGCAGTTCTTC. Protein product: CASTPAQGAWNEQFF.

The table lists this clonotype with a few counts. The J gene is TRBJ2-2, the V gene TRBV25-1; TRBD1 is a possible D gene (5 bases). The length of the CDR3 is 19 residues. Per the germline V gene, CDR1 is MGHDK and CDR2 is SYGVNS. The V and J ends lost 0 bases and 0 bases respectively, with 17 bases between them. CDR3 nucleotides: TGTGCCAGCAGTGAATATTACAGGACACCGCACACGAACACCGGGGAGCTGTTTTTT. Amino acids: CASSEYYRTPHTNTGELFF.